The 26 T cell receptor beta chains below come from one sample, sequenced in a study of blood T cell repertoires in COVID-19. Repertoires were generated with immunoSEQ multiplex PCR, while TCRdb's copy carries only in-frame clones and drops some. The table has tens of thousands of clones, around 80% seen once; the top ten hold about 30%. Sequences were obtained from peripheral blood. The receptors originated from a man aged 55 to 70 with acute or convalescent COVID-19.

This clone was seen just once. The chain uses TRBV12-3 or TRBV12-4 and TRBJ1-1; D uncertain. V shed 7 bases and J shed 3 bases, with 12 bases lying between them. The CDR3 is 13 amino acids. Here the CDR3 reads CASKRRSHTEAFF. The CDR3 DNA is TGTGCCAGCAAGCGACGGTCACACACTGAAGCTTTCTTT.

The CDR3 loop reads CASSVFPGFDYGYTF. The CDR3 DNA sequence: TGTGCCAGCAGCGTATTCCCAGGGTTTGACTATGGCTACACCTTC. This sequence joins TRBV9 and TRBJ1-2, with D tentatively TRBD1 (5 bases). V was cut by 1 base and J by 3 bases, with 13 bases left in between. CDR1 and CDR2 (germline): SGDLS, YYNGEE. The CDR3 totals 15 residues.

The rearrangement joins TRBV12-5 to TRBJ2-6; 14 bases agree with TRBD2. The germline V gene has CDR1 LGHNT and CDR2 FRNRAP. This CDR3 has 17 residues. V trimming: 6 bases; J trimming: 2 bases; junction bases outside the gene matches: 3. This CDR3 reads CASGLGLAGAGANVLTF. Written as DNA, the CDR3 is TGTGCTAGTGGCCTGGGACTAGCGGGAGCTGGGGCCAACGTCCTGACTTTC.

The V call is TRBV4-2, the J call TRBJ1-2, with D possibly matching TRBD1 (6 bases). The CDR3 spans 15 residues. Germline V CDR1 and CDR2: LGHNA, YNFKEQ. V lost 0 bases and J 4 bases, leaving 12 bases between the germline ends. In DNA form, the CDR3 reads TGTGCCAGCAGCCAAGACCCCCGGGGGGCCTATGGCTACACCTTC. The encoded protein is CASSQDPRGAYGYTF.

This clone was recorded a few times. The same CDR3 arises from other DNA sequences in this sample as well. CDR3 sequence reads: CASSFSGGDYGYTF. CDR3 sequence (DNA): TGCGCCAGCAGCTTCTCAGGGGGCGACTATGGCTACACCTTC. The chain couples TRBV5-1 to TRBJ1-2; 8 bases align to TRBD1. The germline V gene has CDR1 SGHRS and CDR2 YFSETQ. Trimming cost V 2 bases and J 3 bases; bases outside gene matches: 3. The CDR3 is made up of 14 amino acids.

The rearrangement uses TRBV9 and TRBJ1-2, with TRBD1 as a possible D gene (5 bases). Germline V gene lookup returns CDR1 SGDLS and CDR2 YYNGEE. This CDR3 spans 14 amino acids. V dropped 0 bases and J dropped 4 bases, with 10 bases sitting between them. This chain's CDR3 is CASSVDQGGYGYTF. The CDR3, as DNA: TGTGCCAGCAGCGTAGATCAGGGAGGCTATGGCTACACCTTC.

This clone was seen a handful of times. The J gene is TRBJ2-3, the V gene TRBV13; 8 nucleotides line up with TRBD2. This CDR3 has 16 residues. V lost 6 bases, J lost 6 bases, and 14 bases stayed unmatched. Germline loops: CDR1 PRHDT, CDR2 FYEKMQ (reference sequence). The CDR3 DNA follows: TGTGCCAGCAGTCGACAGCGGGAGTTTCGTTCGGATACGCAGTATTTT. It encodes CASSRQREFRSDTQYF.

The rearrangement uses TRBV19 and TRBJ2-6; D possibly corresponds to TRBD2 (6 bases). This CDR3 region has 17 residues. The V and J ends lost 2 bases and 4 bases respectively, with 15 bases between them. Germline values: CDR1 LNHDA, CDR2 SQIVND (reference sequence). CDR3: CASSILLRGNGANVLTF. Written as DNA, the CDR3 is TGTGCCAGTAGTATATTGTTACGGGGGAACGGGGCCAACGTCCTGACTTTC.

The chain joins TRBV7-8 to TRBJ2-1, with 10 bases identical to TRBD2. J gave up 0 bases and V 1 base, and 18 bases lay outside the gene matches. Germline CDR1 SGHVS, CDR2 FQNEAQ. The CDR3 extends over 22 amino acids. DNA of the CDR3: TGTGCCAGCAGCTTAGGTCGTCTCCCGGGACTAGCGCTGACGAGCTCCTACAATGAGCAGTTCTTC. It encodes CASSLGRLPGLALTSSYNEQFF.

This chain uses TRBV10-3 with TRBJ2-3; the D gene is possibly TRBD2 (6 bases). This CDR3 comprises 13 residues. Trimming removed 9 bases from V and 2 bases from J, with 12 bases in between. Germline V gene data show CDR1 as ENHRY and CDR2 as SYGVKD. The CDR3 sequence: CAMAGGITDTQYF. The CDR3 DNA reads as TGTGCCATGGCGGGCGGGATCACAGATACGCAGTATTTT.

V and J are TRBV3-1 (or the pseudogene TRBV3-2) and TRBJ1-2; TRBD1 matches 8 bases. V gave up 1 base and J gave up 3 bases; unmatched junction bases: 7. This CDR3 spans 16 amino acids. CDR1 is LGHDT and CDR2 is YNNKEL in the germline V gene (reference sequence). The CDR3 bases are TGTGCCAGCAGCCAAGCCGACAGGGGCTACGACTATGGCTACACCTTC. Amino acid sequence: CASSQADRGYDYGYTF.

The chain carries TRBV29-1 and TRBJ1-1, with a weak D call TRBD1 (6 bases). The CDR3 covers 13 residues. The germline gives CDR1 SQVTM, CDR2 ANQGSEA. Trimming removed 7 bases at V and 5 bases at J, with 17 bases between. CDR3: CSGTVGGGTEAFF. CDR3 nucleotide sequence: TGCAGCGGAACGGTAGGGGGTGGGACTGAAGCTTTCTTT.

For the CDR3, the DNA is TGTGCCAGCACCCAAACACCGAACACTGAAGCTTTCTTT. Translation gives CASTQTPNTEAFF. The chain uses TRBV5-6 and TRBJ1-1, with D uncertain. V shed 6 bases and J shed 1 base, with 10 bases lying between them. CDR1 and CDR2 (germline): SGHDT, YYEEEE. This CDR3 is 13 amino acids long. The full variable domain, in which reference TRBV5-6 and TRBJ1-1 provide the parts outside the CDR3, is DAGVTQSPTHLIKTRGQQVTLRCSPKSGHDTVSWYQQALGQGPQFIFQYYEEEERQRGNFPDRFSGHQFPNYSSELNVNALLLGDSALYLCASTQTPNTEAFFGQGTRLTVV.

The chain is built from TRBV29-1 and TRBJ1-5; tentatively, D is TRBD1 (6 bases). The ends were cut back, 6 bases at V and 2 bases at J, with 14 bases in the middle. CDR1 SQVTM and CDR2 ANQGSEA come from the germline V gene. CDR3 length equals 14 residues. CDR3 DNA: TGCAGCGTCTCTGTGGGGGCGGGCAATCAGCCCCAGCATTTT. It is translated as CSVSVGAGNQPQHF. The full variable domain, its missing parts supplied by reference TRBV29-1 and TRBJ1-5, is SAVISQKPSRDICQRGTSLTIQCQVDSQVTMMFWYRQQPGQSLTLIATANQGSEATYESGFVIDKFPISRPNLTFSTLTVSNMSPEDSSIYLCSVSVGAGNQPQHFGDGTRLSIL.

The gene calls are TRBV27 and TRBJ1-1, with 8 bases identical to TRBD1. Per germline, CDR1 MNHEY and CDR2 SMNVEV (reference sequence). V trimming: 6 bases; J trimming: 4 bases; junction bases outside the gene matches: 10. The CDR3 is made up of 15 amino acids. The CDR3 loop is CASRIHTGGSTEAFF. The CDR3 bases are TGTGCCAGCAGGATCCACACAGGGGGATCCACTGAAGCTTTCTTT.

The gene calls are TRBV6-4 and TRBJ2-3; the D gene is possibly TRBD1 (6 bases). The V gene's germline CDR1 is MRHNA and CDR2 SNTAGT. V lost 5 bases and J 0 bases, leaving 12 bases between the germline ends. CDR3 length: 15 residues. The CDR3 loop is CASSPTGTSTDTQYF. The CDR3 region has the DNA TGTGCCAGCAGTCCGACAGGCACCAGCACAGATACGCAGTATTTT.

CDR3: CASSWGTSGRAYNEQFF. Written as DNA, the CDR3 is TGCGCCAGCAGCTGGGGGACTAGCGGGAGGGCCTACAATGAGCAGTTCTTC. The rearrangement uses TRBV5-1 and TRBJ2-1; TRBD2 matches 16 bases. Trimming at V came to 3 bases and at J to 2 bases, leaving 2 bases not matched to a gene. Germline V gene sequence: CDR1 SGHRS, CDR2 YFSETQ. The CDR3 totals 17 residues.

The V call is TRBV7-2, the J call TRBJ1-1, with unresolved D. The V gene lost 6 bases and the J gene lost 1 base, with 9 bases spanning the gap. Germline V gene sequence: CDR1 SGHTA, CDR2 FQGNSA. This CDR3 has 13 amino acids. CDR3 sequence: CASREAGNTEAFF. CDR3 sequence (DNA): TGTGCCAGCAGAGAAGCGGGGAACACTGAAGCTTTCTTT.

The chain uses TRBV2 and TRBJ2-2; 10 positions match TRBD1. There are 13 residues in the CDR3. Germline CDR1 SNHLY, CDR2 FYNNEI. The junction had 2 bases not matched to a gene; V was cut back by 7 bases and J by 6 bases. The CDR3 reads CASTGTGAGELFF. The CDR3 nucleotides read TGTGCCAGCACCGGGACAGGGGCCGGGGAGCTGTTTTTT.

J is TRBJ1-2 and V is TRBV6-6; 8 bases line up with TRBD1. Losses at the gene ends were 5 bases for V and 2 bases for J; bases not matched to a gene: 7. The CDR3 length is 15 residues. Germline V gives CDR1 MNHNY, CDR2 SVGAGI (reference sequence). CDR3: CASSDQGAPNYGYTF. The CDR3 nucleotides read TGTGCCAGCAGTGATCAGGGGGCGCCGAACTATGGCTACACCTTC.

The rearrangement joins TRBV6-6 to TRBJ2-7; D may be TRBD2 (5 bases). There are 15 residues in the CDR3. Trimming cost V 0 bases and J 6 bases, with 15 bases left between them. The germline CDR1 and CDR2 sequences are MNHNY and SVGAGI (reference sequence). CDR3 loop: CASSYSAADGSEQYF. As DNA, the CDR3 is TGTGCCAGCAGTTACTCAGCGGCAGATGGCAGCGAGCAGTACTTC.

The J gene is TRBJ1-6, the V gene TRBV10-3, with D possibly matching TRBD1 (5 bases). This CDR3 is built from 14 residues. Germline assignment: CDR1 ENHRY and CDR2 SYGVKD. Trimming took off 6 bases at V and 7 bases at J, with 13 bases between the two ends. The chain's CDR3 is CAIRATGYNSPLHF. The CDR3 nucleotides are TGTGCCATCAGGGCCACAGGTTACAATTCACCCCTCCACTTT.

The gene calls are TRBV12-3 or TRBV12-4 and TRBJ1-2, with D tentatively TRBD1 (6 bases). The CDR3 runs to 13 residues. V lost 6 bases, J lost 6 bases, and 14 bases lay in between. The CDR3 sequence is CASRGDTENGYTF. The CDR3 nucleotides read TGTGCCAGCAGGGGGGACACGGAAAATGGCTACACCTTC.

The sample holds a few counts of this clone. The V gene is TRBV6-5, the J gene TRBJ2-7, with D unresolved. The CDR3 loop spans 11 amino acids. Germline V gene data show CDR1 as MNHEY and CDR2 as SVGAGI. Trimming took 7 bases from V and 3 from J, leaving 7 bases between them. CDR3 nucleotide sequence: TGTGCCAGCACGGGTCACTACGAGCAGTACTTC. Residues: CASTGHYEQYF.

The chain uses TRBV6-2 or TRBV6-3 and TRBJ2-1; D is possibly TRBD2 (5 bases). From germline, CDR1 is MNHEY and CDR2 SVGEGT. V was clipped by 0 bases and J by 9 bases, with 9 bases between them. CDR3 length: 13 amino acids. For the CDR3, the DNA is TGTGCCAGCAGTTACTCTACGGGGAGTGAGCAGTTCTTC. This gives the protein CASSYSTGSEQFF.

This clone was counted a few times. This chain uses TRBV7-8 with TRBJ1-5; D is uncertain. Trimming took off 3 bases at V and 5 bases at J, with 11 bases between the two ends. Looked up from germline, CDR1 is SGHVS and CDR2 is FQNEAQ. CDR3 length: 14 residues. This CDR3 is CASSFSEPDQPQHF. In DNA, the CDR3 is TGTGCCAGCAGCTTCTCCGAGCCTGATCAGCCCCAGCATTTT.